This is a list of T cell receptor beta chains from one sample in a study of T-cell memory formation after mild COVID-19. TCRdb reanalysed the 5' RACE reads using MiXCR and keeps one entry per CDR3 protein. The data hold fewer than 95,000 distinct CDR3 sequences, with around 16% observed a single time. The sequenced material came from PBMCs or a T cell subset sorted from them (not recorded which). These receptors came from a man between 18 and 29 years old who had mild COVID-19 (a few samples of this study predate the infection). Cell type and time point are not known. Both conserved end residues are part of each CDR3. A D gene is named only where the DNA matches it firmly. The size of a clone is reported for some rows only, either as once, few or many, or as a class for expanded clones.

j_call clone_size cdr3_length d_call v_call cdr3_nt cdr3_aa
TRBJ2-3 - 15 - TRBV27 TGTGCCAGCAGTTTATCGGGAGGAGGGAGGGATACGCAGTATTTT CASSLSGGGRDTQYF
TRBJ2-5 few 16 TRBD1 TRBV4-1 TGCGCCAGCAGCCAAGTAGGGGGCATGGAAAAGGAGACCCAGTACTTC CASSQVGGMEKETQYF
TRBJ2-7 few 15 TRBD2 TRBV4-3 TGCGCCAGCAGCCAAGCTGCTAGCGGGGTTAACGAGCAGTACTTC CASSQAASGVNEQYF
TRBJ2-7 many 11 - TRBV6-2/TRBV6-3 TGTGCCAGCACTTCTCGCCTCGAAAAGTACTTC CASTSRLEKYF
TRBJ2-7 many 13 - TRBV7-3 TGTGCCAGCAGCTTAGGGGTTTCCTACGAGCAGTACTTC CASSLGVSYEQYF
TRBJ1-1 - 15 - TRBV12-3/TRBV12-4 TGTGCCAGCAGTTCCAACGAGGGGGAGAACACTGAAGCTTTCTTT CASSSNEGENTEAFF
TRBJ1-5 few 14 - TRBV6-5 TGTGCCAGCAGTTATGCAGGGGGCAATCAGCCCCAGCATTTT CASSYAGGNQPQHF
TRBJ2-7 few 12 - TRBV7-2 TGTGCCAGCAGCATGGACAGTCCCCTCCTCTACTTC CASSMDSPLLYF
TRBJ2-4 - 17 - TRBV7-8 TGTGCCAGCAGCTTAGCGCCTGCGATGGCAGCCAAAAACATTCAGTACTTC CASSLAPAMAAKNIQYF
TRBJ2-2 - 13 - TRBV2 TGTGCCAGCAGAGGCCAGGGTCGCGGGGAGCTGTTTTTT CASRGQGRGELFF
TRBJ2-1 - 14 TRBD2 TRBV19 TGTGCCAGTACTAGCGGGAGCTCCTACAATGAGCAGTTCTTC CASTSGSSYNEQFF
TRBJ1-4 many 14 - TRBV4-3 TGCGCCAGCAGCCGAGCACGTGGGGGGGAAAAACTGTTTTTT CASSRARGGEKLFF
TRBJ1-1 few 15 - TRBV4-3 TGCGCCAGCAGCCAAGATTTCATGCCGGTCACTGAAGCTTTCTTT CASSQDFMPVTEAFF
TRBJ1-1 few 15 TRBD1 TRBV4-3 TGCGCCAGCAGCCTATACCGGGACAGGGACACTGAAGCTTTCTTT CASSLYRDRDTEAFF
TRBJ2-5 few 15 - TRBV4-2 TGTGCCAGCAGCCTAAGGGATTTGGGGCAAGAGACCCAGTACTTC CASSLRDLGQETQYF
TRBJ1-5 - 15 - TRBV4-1 TGCGCCAGCAGCCAAGTTGTGGCGGGGGAACAGCCCCAGCATTTT CASSQVVAGEQPQHF
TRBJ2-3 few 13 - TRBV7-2 TGTGCCAGCAGCGCCCGACAGACAGATACGCAGTATTTT CASSARQTDTQYF
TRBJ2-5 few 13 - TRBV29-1 TGCAGCGTTGAACTGCCAGCAAAAGAGACCCAGTACTTC CSVELPAKETQYF
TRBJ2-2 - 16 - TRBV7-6 TGTGCCAGCAGCTTAGGGTCAGGGGCGAACACCGGGGAGCTGTTTTTT CASSLGSGANTGELFF
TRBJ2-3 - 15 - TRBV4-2 TGTGCCAGCAGCCAAGAGGCCAGGGTCACAGATACGCAGTATTTT CASSQEARVTDTQYF